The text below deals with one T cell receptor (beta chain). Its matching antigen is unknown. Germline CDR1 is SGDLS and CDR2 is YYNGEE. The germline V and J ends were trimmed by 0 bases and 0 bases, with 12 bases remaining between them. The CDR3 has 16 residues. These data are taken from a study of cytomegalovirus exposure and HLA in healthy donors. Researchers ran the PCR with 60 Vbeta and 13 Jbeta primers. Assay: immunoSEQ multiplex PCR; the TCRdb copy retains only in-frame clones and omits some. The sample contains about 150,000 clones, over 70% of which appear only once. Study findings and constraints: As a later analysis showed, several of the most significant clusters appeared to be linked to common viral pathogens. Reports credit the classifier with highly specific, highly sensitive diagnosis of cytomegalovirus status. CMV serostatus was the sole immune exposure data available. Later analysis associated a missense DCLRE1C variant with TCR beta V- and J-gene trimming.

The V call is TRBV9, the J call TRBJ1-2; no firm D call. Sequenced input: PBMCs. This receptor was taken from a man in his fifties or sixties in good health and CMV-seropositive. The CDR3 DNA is TGTGCCAGCAGCGTAGTCCCGGAGAACTCTAACTATGGCTACACCTTC. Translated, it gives CASSVVPENSNYGYTF.